This entry lists 21 T cell receptor beta chains sequenced from one sample in a study of identical twins. MiXCR was run by TCRdb on the 5' RACE reads, yielding one entry per CDR3 protein. This table has a few hundred thousand distinct CDR3 sequences, approximately 18% appearing once. Sequencing input: naive T cells sorted from blood. The receptors were gathered from a man aged 45-65 years in good health.

This rearrangement joins TRBV7-2 to TRBJ1-2, with D perhaps TRBD1 (5 bases). The CDR3 spans 14 residues. Trimming left V 5 bases short and J 8 bases short, with 18 bases between. Germline CDR1 SGHTA, CDR2 FQGNSA. The CDR3 coding sequence is TGTGCCAGCAGCCTGTTAGGAGGGGATGGAGGCTACACCTTC. Its protein product is CASSLLGGDGGYTF.

The CDR3 loop is CSVGMRHSTDTQYF. CDR3 nucleotides: TGCAGCGTTGGGATGCGCCACAGCACAGATACGCAGTATTTT. The J gene is TRBJ2-3, the V gene TRBV29-1; no reliable D call. In germline, CDR1 is SQVTM, CDR2 ANQGSEA. The ends were cut back, 4 bases at V and 0 bases at J, with 11 bases in the middle. The CDR3 loop spans 14 amino acids.

V and J are TRBV10-2 and TRBJ2-1; D call uncertain. The CDR3 totals 12 residues. Germline assignment: CDR1 WSHSY and CDR2 SAAADI. V gave up 7 bases and J gave up 9 bases, with 13 bases separating them. The CDR3 here is CASNDGFGEQFF. In DNA form, the CDR3 reads TGCGCCAGCAACGACGGGTTTGGTGAGCAGTTCTTC.

This clonotype has ten or more counts. The genes are TRBV7-2 and TRBJ2-1; D is uncertain. CDR3 size: 15 residues. The germline V gene encodes CDR1 SGHTA and CDR2 FQGNSA. Trimming cost V 1 base and J 4 bases, with 11 bases left between them. CDR3 region: CASSLGGYSYNEQFF. The CDR3 coding sequence is TGTGCCAGCAGCTTAGGGGGATATAGTTACAATGAGCAGTTCTTC. Looking up the rest from reference TRBV7-2 and TRBJ2-1 gives the full variable domain: GAGVSQSPSNKVTEKGKDVELRCDPISGHTALYWYRQSLGQGLEFLIYFQGNSAPDKSGLPSDRFSAERTGGSVSTLTIQRTQQEDSAVYLCASSLGGYSYNEQFFGPGTRLTVL.

This clonotype has just a few counts. The chain employs TRBV7-9 and TRBJ1-1; D call uncertain. The V and J ends lost 0 bases and 7 bases respectively, with 6 bases between them. Germline CDR1 SEHNR, CDR2 FQNEAQ (reference sequence). The CDR3 loop spans 12 amino acids. In DNA, the CDR3 is TGTGCCAGCAGCTTAGCCCAGCTTGAAGCTTTCTTT. It is translated as CASSLAQLEAFF.

This clonotype was detected ten times or more. The CDR3, as DNA: TGCGCCAGCAGCCCGGGACCGAATCAAGAGACCCAGTACTTC. Translating gives CASSPGPNQETQYF. The chain is built from TRBV5-1 and TRBJ2-5; D is possibly TRBD1 or TRBD2 (5 bases each). Germline V gives CDR1 SGHRS, CDR2 YFSETQ. CDR3 size: 14 residues. V gave up 4 bases and J gave up 2 bases, with 12 bases separating them. Filled out from reference TRBV5-1 and TRBJ2-5, the complete variable domain reads KAGVTQTPRYLIKTRGQQVTLSCSPISGHRSVSWYQQTPGQGLQFLFEYFSETQRNKGNFPGRFSGRQFSNSRSEMNVSTLELGDSALYLCASSPGPNQETQYFGPGTRLLVL.

At least ten counts were recorded for this clonotype. CDR3 sequence reads: CASSANRDTNYGYTF. For the CDR3, the DNA is TGCGCCAGCAGCGCGAACAGGGATACTAACTATGGCTACACCTTC. The chain combines TRBV4-3 with TRBJ1-2; D possibly corresponds to TRBD1 (6 bases). Per the germline V gene, CDR1 is LGHNA and CDR2 is YSLEER. The CDR3 has 15 residues. Trimming stripped 5 bases from V and 0 bases from J, with 13 bases between.

In the case of this clonotype: Relative to the germline gene, one junction end is altered; a read error may explain this. The chain joins TRBV20-1 to TRBJ2-4, with TRBD2 matching 13 bases. There are 14 residues in the CDR3. CDR1 is DFQATT and CDR2 is SNEGSKA in the germline V gene (reference sequence). This CDR3 is CSTSGRVAKNIQYF. In nucleotides, the CDR3 is TGCAGTACTAGCGGGAGGGTAGCCAAAAACATTCAGTACTTC.

The sample holds a few counts of this clonotype. The chain recombines TRBV7-9 with TRBJ2-3; D call uncertain. Germline-derived CDR1 and CDR2 are SEHNR and FQNEAQ (reference sequence). V dropped 7 bases and J dropped 0 bases, with 20 bases sitting between them. This CDR3 is 17 amino acids long. CDR3 residues: CASNPVQRTPSTDTQYF. The CDR3 bases are TGTGCCAGCAACCCGGTTCAGCGAACCCCTAGCACAGATACGCAGTATTTT.

This chain uses TRBV7-6 with TRBJ2-2, with TRBD2 matching over 13 bases. Trimming removed 5 bases from V and 5 bases from J; junction bases left unmatched: 11. Germline-derived CDR1 and CDR2 are SGHVS and FNYEAQ. CDR3 length: 18 amino acids. CDR3 residues: CASSPRPGLAGVTGELFF. The CDR3 region has the DNA TGTGCCAGCAGCCCCCGCCCTGGACTAGCGGGGGTTACCGGGGAGCTGTTTTTT.

This clonotype has just a few counts. The chain carries TRBV12-3 or TRBV12-4 and TRBJ2-1; D remains ambiguous. The V and J ends lost 7 bases and 8 bases respectively, with 15 bases between them. This CDR3 has 13 amino acids. The CDR3 loop is CASTVSSQDEQFF. DNA for the CDR3: TGTGCCAGCACGGTCAGTTCCCAGGATGAGCAGTTCTTC.

This chain connects TRBV28 to TRBJ2-7; TRBD2 aligns across 10 bases. Germline values: CDR1 MDHEN, CDR2 SYDVKM. This CDR3 spans 17 amino acids. V lost 1 base and J lost 2; bases outside the gene matches: 8. The CDR3 sequence is CASSLYLSAGGPYEQYF. The CDR3 DNA reads as TGTGCCAGCAGTTTATATTTGTCAGCGGGAGGGCCCTACGAGCAGTACTTC.

This clonotype came up many times. The rearrangement joins TRBV5-1 to TRBJ2-7, with D perhaps matching TRBD1 or TRBD2 (6 bases each). Trimming removed 0 bases from V and 2 bases from J, with 9 bases in between. CDR3 length: 14 residues. Germline V gene data show CDR1 as SGHRS and CDR2 as YFSETQ. The CDR3 protein is CASSLDRGPYEQYF. The CDR3, as DNA: TGCGCCAGCAGCTTGGACCGGGGGCCCTACGAGCAGTACTTC.

V usage is TRBV19 and J usage is TRBJ1-5; 9 bases map to TRBD1. The CDR3 runs to 15 residues. The germline V gene has CDR1 LNHDA and CDR2 SQIVND (reference sequence). The junction had 6 bases not matched to a gene; V was cut back by 5 bases and J by 4 bases. The CDR3 sequence is CASSRPGTGNQPQHF. The CDR3 coding sequence is TGTGCCAGTAGTCGTCCCGGGACAGGGAATCAGCCCCAGCATTTT.

This clonotype has only a few counts. Here the CDR3 DNA reads TGCGCCAGCAGCGGGAGGGTGTCGGAAGAGACCCAGTACTTC. Its translation: CASSGRVSEETQYF. The chain links TRBV5-1 to TRBJ2-5; 7 bases align to TRBD2. This CDR3 has 14 amino acids. The germline CDR1 and CDR2 sequences are SGHRS and YFSETQ. With V trimmed by 4 bases and J by 3 bases, 6 bases remained unmatched.

This clonotype was counted at least ten times. The gene calls are TRBV15 and TRBJ2-4; TRBD1 might be the D (6 bases). The CDR3 has 17 residues. The V and J ends lost 3 bases and 0 bases respectively, with 15 bases between them. Germline CDR1 reads LNHNV; CDR2 reads YYDKDF (reference sequence). The CDR3 here is CATSSARQELAKNIQYF. CDR3 DNA: TGTGCCACCAGCAGCGCACGACAGGAACTAGCCAAAAACATTCAGTACTTC.

In DNA form, the CDR3 reads TGTGCCAGCAGAATCGGACAGGGCATGGGGGAGCAGTACTTC. Protein product: CASRIGQGMGEQYF. The chain couples TRBV28 to TRBJ2-7; 8 positions match TRBD1. This CDR3 is 14 amino acids long. Germline trimming cut 6 bases from V and 7 bases from J; bases unmatched to any gene: 11. Germline CDR1 and CDR2: MDHEN and SYDVKM.

The rearrangement joins TRBV24-1 to TRBJ2-7, with 7 bases matching TRBD1. V lost 4 bases, J lost 0 bases, and 5 bases stayed unmatched. This CDR3 is 15 amino acids long. CDR1 and CDR2 from the germline V gene are KGHDR and SFDVKD. Written as DNA, the CDR3 is TGTGCCACCAGTGACCCGGGACAGTCCTCCTACGAGCAGTACTTC. Translation gives CATSDPGQSSYEQYF.

This rearrangement joins TRBV5-1 to TRBJ2-7; D unresolved. From germline, CDR1 is SGHRS and CDR2 YFSETQ. The V end lost 2 bases, the J end lost 4 bases, and 16 bases lay between the germline ends. There are 15 residues in the CDR3. The CDR3 reads CASSFPPPKGYEQYF. The CDR3, as DNA: TGCGCCAGCAGCTTCCCCCCACCCAAAGGGTACGAGCAGTACTTC. The entire variable domain, with the rest obtained from reference TRBV5-1 and TRBJ2-7, is as follows: KAGVTQTPRYLIKTRGQQVTLSCSPISGHRSVSWYQQTPGQGLQFLFEYFSETQRNKGNFPGRFSGRQFSNSRSEMNVSTLELGDSALYLCASSFPPPKGYEQYFGPGTRLTVT.

This chain links TRBV29-1 with TRBJ2-7; 7 nucleotides agree with TRBD2. Trimming cost V 5 bases and J 6 bases; bases outside gene matches: 19. The length of the CDR3 is 16 residues. Per the germline V gene, CDR1 is SQVTM and CDR2 is ANQGSEA. CDR3 nucleotides: TGCAGCGTTTGCTCAATGGAGGGAGGGCTCCGGGGCGAGCAGTACTTC. This translates into CSVCSMEGGLRGEQYF.

This clonotype was seen at least ten times. The genes are TRBV6-5 and TRBJ2-3; D is undetermined. This CDR3 is built from 11 residues. The V and J ends lost 6 bases and 4 bases respectively, with 5 bases between them. Germline loops: CDR1 MNHEY, CDR2 SVGAGI. CDR3 amino acids: CASRYADTQYF. CDR3 DNA sequence: TGTGCCAGCAGATACGCAGATACGCAGTATTTT.